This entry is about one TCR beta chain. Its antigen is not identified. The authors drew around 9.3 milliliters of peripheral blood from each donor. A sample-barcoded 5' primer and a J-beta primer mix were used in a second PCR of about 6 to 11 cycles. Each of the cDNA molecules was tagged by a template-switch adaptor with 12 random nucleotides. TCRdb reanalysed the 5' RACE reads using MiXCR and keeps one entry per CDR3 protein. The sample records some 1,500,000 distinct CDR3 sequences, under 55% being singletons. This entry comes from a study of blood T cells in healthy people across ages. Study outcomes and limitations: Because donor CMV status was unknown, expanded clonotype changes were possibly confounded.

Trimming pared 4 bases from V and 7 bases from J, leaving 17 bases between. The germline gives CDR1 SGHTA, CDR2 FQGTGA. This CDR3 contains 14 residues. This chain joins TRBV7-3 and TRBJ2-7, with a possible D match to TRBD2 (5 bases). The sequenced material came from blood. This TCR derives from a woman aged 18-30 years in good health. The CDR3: CASSSGSSADEQYF. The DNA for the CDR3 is TGTGCCAGCAGCTCGGGGAGTAGCGCCGATGAGCAGTACTTC. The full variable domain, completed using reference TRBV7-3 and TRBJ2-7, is GAGVSQTPSNKVTEKGKYVELRCDPISGHTALYWYRQSLGQGPEFLIYFQGTGAADDSGLPNDRFFAVRPEGSVSTLKIQRTERGDSAVYLCASSSGSSADEQYFGPGTRLTVT.